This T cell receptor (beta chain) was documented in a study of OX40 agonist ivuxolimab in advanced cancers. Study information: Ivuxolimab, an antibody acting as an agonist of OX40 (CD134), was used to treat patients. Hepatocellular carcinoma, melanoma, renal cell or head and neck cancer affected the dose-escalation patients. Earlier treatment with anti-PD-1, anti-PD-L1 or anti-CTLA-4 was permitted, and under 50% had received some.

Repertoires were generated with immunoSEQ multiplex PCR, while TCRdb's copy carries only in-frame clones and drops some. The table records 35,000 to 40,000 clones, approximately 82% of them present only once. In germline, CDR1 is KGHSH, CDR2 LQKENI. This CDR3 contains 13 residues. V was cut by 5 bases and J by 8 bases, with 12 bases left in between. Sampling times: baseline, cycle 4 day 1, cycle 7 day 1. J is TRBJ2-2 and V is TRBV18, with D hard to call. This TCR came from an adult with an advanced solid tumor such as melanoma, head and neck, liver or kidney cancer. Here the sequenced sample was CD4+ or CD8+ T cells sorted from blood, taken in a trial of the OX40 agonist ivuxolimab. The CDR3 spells CASSNELSGELFF. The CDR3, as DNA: TGTGCCAGCTCAAACGAATTATCAGGGGAGCTGTTTTTT.